Described below is a single T cell receptor beta chain sequence and its context. Antigen unknown. The sample is drawn from a study of cytomegalovirus exposure and HLA in healthy donors. This table comes from immunoSEQ multiplex PCR, and its TCRdb copy is limited to in-frame clones, with some not included. This table holds 150,000 to 250,000 clones, around 80% found once. Findings and limits, study-wide: Cytomegalovirus association was listed for about 150 TCR beta chains. Most TCRs appeared rarely, but some public TCRs recurred in many donors.

The CDR3 totals 15 residues. The V gene's germline CDR1 is SQVTM and CDR2 ANQGSEA. The V end lost 6 bases, the J end lost 1 base, and 18 bases lay between the germline ends. This sequence was found in a woman in her twenties or thirties in good health and CMV-seronegative. The J gene is TRBJ1-1, the V gene TRBV29-1; a weak D match, TRBD1 (6 bases). Sequencing used PBMCs. The CDR3 sequence is CSVGTGIVGNTEAFF. The CDR3 DNA sequence: TGCAGCGTGGGAACAGGGATCGTCGGGAACACTGAAGCTTTCTTT.